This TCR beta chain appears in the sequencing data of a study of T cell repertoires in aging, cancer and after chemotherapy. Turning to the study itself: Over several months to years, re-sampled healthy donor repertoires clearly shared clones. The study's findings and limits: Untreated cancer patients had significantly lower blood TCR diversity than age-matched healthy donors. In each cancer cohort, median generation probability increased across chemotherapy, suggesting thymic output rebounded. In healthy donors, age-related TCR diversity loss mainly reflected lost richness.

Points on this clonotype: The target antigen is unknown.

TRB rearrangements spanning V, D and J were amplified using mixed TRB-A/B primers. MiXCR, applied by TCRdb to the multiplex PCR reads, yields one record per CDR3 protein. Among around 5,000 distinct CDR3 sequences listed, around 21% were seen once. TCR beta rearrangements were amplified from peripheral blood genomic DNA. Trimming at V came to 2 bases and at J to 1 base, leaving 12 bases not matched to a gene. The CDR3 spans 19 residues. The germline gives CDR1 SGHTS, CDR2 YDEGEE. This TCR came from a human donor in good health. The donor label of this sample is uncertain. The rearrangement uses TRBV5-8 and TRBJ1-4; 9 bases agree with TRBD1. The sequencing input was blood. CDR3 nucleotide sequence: TGTGCCAGCAGCTTAGGTTGGGACAGGGAATCTGGAACTAATGAAAAACTGTTTTTT. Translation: CASSLGWDRESGTNEKLFF.